A selection of T cell receptor beta chains follows, all from one sample in a study of cytomegalovirus exposure and HLA in healthy donors. TCRdb's copy holds only in-frame clones and misses some; the assay was immunoSEQ multiplex PCR. This sample has fewer than 200,000 clones, with 75% to 90% found just once. Sequencing used PBMCs. Every receptor here comes from a boy between 10 and 17 years old in good health and CMV-seronegative. CDR3s include the opening cysteine and the closing phenylalanine or tryptophan. The order of the fields is V gene, D gene, clone size, J gene, CDR3 DNA, CDR3 protein. D genes are given only for firm matches. Clone size is stated in some rows and not others, as once, few, many or a class when expanded.

v_call: TRBV6-1; d_call: TRBD1; clone_size: once; j_call: TRBJ1-2; cdr3_nt: TGTGCCAGCAGCCCCGGGACAGCGGGTGGCTACACCTTC; cdr3_aa: CASSPGTAGGYTF
v_call: TRBV19; d_call: NA; clone_size: NA; j_call: TRBJ1-1; cdr3_nt: TGTGCCAGTAGTTATGTGCGGAGAGGCACTGAAGCTTTCTTT; cdr3_aa: CASSYVRRGTEAFF
v_call: TRBV30; d_call: TRBD1; clone_size: NA; j_call: TRBJ2-1; cdr3_nt: TGTGCCTGGAGTCACGGACAGGGGGGGTTCTTC; cdr3_aa: CAWSHGQGGFF
v_call: TRBV19; d_call: TRBD2; clone_size: once; j_call: TRBJ2-7; cdr3_nt: TGTGCCAGTAGTCCCTCCCGGGAGCGGCGCGGGAGGTACGAGCAGTACTTC; cdr3_aa: CASSPSRERRGRYEQYF
v_call: TRBV2; d_call: NA; clone_size: NA; j_call: TRBJ1-2; cdr3_nt: TGTGCCAGCAGTGAAATAGGGGCATTCGATGGCTACACCTTC; cdr3_aa: CASSEIGAFDGYTF
v_call: TRBV6-1; d_call: NA; clone_size: NA; j_call: TRBJ2-1; cdr3_nt: TGTGCCAGCAGTCATTTAGCCGCTGAGCAGTTCTTC; cdr3_aa: CASSHLAAEQFF
v_call: TRBV9; d_call: TRBD1; clone_size: NA; j_call: TRBJ1-2; cdr3_nt: TGTGCCAGCAGCGTAGAGGGACAGGGGGGGTATGGCTACACCTTC; cdr3_aa: CASSVEGQGGYGYTF
v_call: TRBV7-6; d_call: TRBD2; clone_size: NA; j_call: TRBJ2-5; cdr3_nt: TGTGCCAGCAGCTTAGGGTCAGGGACTAGCACATTAGAGACCCAGTACTTC; cdr3_aa: CASSLGSGTSTLETQYF
v_call: TRBV4-2; d_call: NA; clone_size: NA; j_call: TRBJ2-7; cdr3_nt: TGTGCCAGCAGCTCCGGAGACAGGCAATCCTACGAGCAGTACTTC; cdr3_aa: CASSSGDRQSYEQYF
v_call: TRBV10-3; d_call: NA; clone_size: NA; j_call: TRBJ1-4; cdr3_nt: TGTGCCATCGGACCCGGCGGGGCTAGGAGTGAAAAACTGTTTTTT; cdr3_aa: CAIGPGGARSEKLFF
v_call: TRBV27; d_call: TRBD2; clone_size: NA; j_call: TRBJ2-3; cdr3_nt: TGTGCCAGCAGGCAACTAGCGGGAGGCAGCACAGATACGCAGTATTTT; cdr3_aa: CASRQLAGGSTDTQYF
v_call: TRBV4-3; d_call: TRBD1; clone_size: once; j_call: TRBJ1-2; cdr3_nt: TGCGCCAGCAGCCAAGTCACAGGGGCCACGGTGGGACATGGCTACACCTTC; cdr3_aa: CASSQVTGATVGHGYTF
v_call: TRBV7-8; d_call: NA; clone_size: NA; j_call: TRBJ2-3; cdr3_nt: TGTGCCAGCAGCTTAGAGAGAGTCTCAGATACGCAGTATTTT; cdr3_aa: CASSLERVSDTQYF
v_call: TRBV29-1; d_call: TRBD1; clone_size: NA; j_call: TRBJ1-2; cdr3_nt: TGCAGCGTTGACCAAACAGGGGGGTTTTATGGCTACACCTTC; cdr3_aa: CSVDQTGGFYGYTF
v_call: TRBV10-2; d_call: TRBD2; clone_size: NA; j_call: TRBJ2-3; cdr3_nt: TGCGCCAGCCATGGCGGGGGGGATACGCAGTATTTT; cdr3_aa: CASHGGGDTQYF
v_call: TRBV5-4; d_call: NA; clone_size: NA; j_call: TRBJ2-5; cdr3_nt: TGTGCCAGCAGCTTGGACGGGGATATACAAGAGACCCAGTACTTC; cdr3_aa: CASSLDGDIQETQYF
v_call: TRBV4-1; d_call: TRBD1; clone_size: NA; j_call: TRBJ1-2; cdr3_nt: TGCGCCAGCAGCCTTTCCGGGACAGACTATGGCTACACCTTC; cdr3_aa: CASSLSGTDYGYTF
v_call: TRBV12-5; d_call: NA; clone_size: NA; j_call: TRBJ1-5; cdr3_nt: TGTGCTAGTGGTTGGGCCCAGAGGGGCAATCAGCCCCAGCATTTT; cdr3_aa: CASGWAQRGNQPQHF
v_call: TRBV9; d_call: TRBD1; clone_size: NA; j_call: TRBJ1-2; cdr3_nt: TGTGCCAGCAGCCAAGGAGGGGGCCCCTATGGCTACACCTTC; cdr3_aa: CASSQGGGPYGYTF
v_call: TRBV4-2; d_call: NA; clone_size: NA; j_call: TRBJ1-3; cdr3_nt: TGTGCCAGCAGCCAAGACCCCCCGTCAGGGTTCTTAAGCTCTGGAAACACCATATATTTT; cdr3_aa: CASSQDPPSGFLSSGNTIYF
v_call: TRBV19; d_call: TRBD1; clone_size: NA; j_call: TRBJ1-1; cdr3_nt: TGTGCCAGTAGTCGTGACAGGGAAGATGGCACTGAAGCTTTCTTT; cdr3_aa: CASSRDREDGTEAFF
v_call: TRBV19; d_call: NA; clone_size: few; j_call: TRBJ1-1; cdr3_nt: TGTGCCAGTACCTCGACAGGCCGCCATAACACTGAAGCTTTCTTT; cdr3_aa: CASTSTGRHNTEAFF
v_call: TRBV7-9; d_call: NA; clone_size: NA; j_call: TRBJ1-2; cdr3_nt: TGTGCCAGCAGCTCGTCCGCCGGCGGGCTTTATGGCTACACCTTC; cdr3_aa: CASSSSAGGLYGYTF
v_call: TRBV9; d_call: TRBD2; clone_size: NA; j_call: TRBJ2-3; cdr3_nt: TGTGCCAGCAGCCCCGGGACTAGCGTGATAGACGATACGCAGTATTTT; cdr3_aa: CASSPGTSVIDDTQYF
v_call: TRBV5-1; d_call: NA; clone_size: NA; j_call: TRBJ2-2; cdr3_nt: TGCGCCAGCATTCCGGGTCCCGCGAACACCGGGGAGCTGTTTTTT; cdr3_aa: CASIPGPANTGELFF
v_call: TRBV18; d_call: NA; clone_size: NA; j_call: TRBJ1-2; cdr3_nt: TGTGCCAGCTCAACAGTACCGGAAAACTATGGCTACACCTTC; cdr3_aa: CASSTVPENYGYTF
v_call: TRBV11-3; d_call: TRBD2; clone_size: NA; j_call: TRBJ2-2; cdr3_nt: TGTGCCAGCAGCTTTTGGCTAGCGGGAGAGGGCACCGGGGAGCTGTTTTTT; cdr3_aa: CASSFWLAGEGTGELFF
v_call: TRBV9; d_call: NA; clone_size: few; j_call: TRBJ1-3; cdr3_nt: TGTGCCAGCAGCGTAGGAGTAGGGGCTGGAAACACCATATATTTT; cdr3_aa: CASSVGVGAGNTIYF
v_call: TRBV11-2; d_call: TRBD1; clone_size: NA; j_call: TRBJ1-6; cdr3_nt: TGTGCCAGCAGCTTAGGACAGGGGGTTACACCCCTCCACTTT; cdr3_aa: CASSLGQGVTPLHF
v_call: TRBV9; d_call: TRBD1; clone_size: once; j_call: TRBJ1-1; cdr3_nt: TGTGCCAGCAGTGGAGAAGGGACAGTGAACACTGAAGCTTTCTTT; cdr3_aa: CASSGEGTVNTEAFF
v_call: TRBV10-3; d_call: TRBD2; clone_size: NA; j_call: TRBJ2-1; cdr3_nt: TGTGCCATCGGACTAGCGGGAGAGCATGAGCAGTTCTTC; cdr3_aa: CAIGLAGEHEQFF
v_call: TRBV4-3; d_call: TRBD2; clone_size: NA; j_call: TRBJ2-1; cdr3_nt: TGCGCCAGCAGCCCCTCCGGGACTAGCGGGGGCTACAATGAGCAGTTCTTC; cdr3_aa: CASSPSGTSGGYNEQFF
v_call: TRBV7-2; d_call: TRBD1; clone_size: NA; j_call: TRBJ1-5; cdr3_nt: TGTGCCAGCAGCTCTACAGGGGGGGCTTATAGCAATCAGCCCCAGCATTTT; cdr3_aa: CASSSTGGAYSNQPQHF
v_call: TRBV6-4; d_call: TRBD2; clone_size: few; j_call: TRBJ2-3; cdr3_nt: TGTGCCAGCAGTGTAGCGGGGGGGCCAGATACGCAGTATTTT; cdr3_aa: CASSVAGGPDTQYF
v_call: TRBV2; d_call: TRBD1; clone_size: NA; j_call: TRBJ1-1; cdr3_nt: TGTGCCAGCAGTGGGCGACAGGGAAATACTGAAGCTTTCTTT; cdr3_aa: CASSGRQGNTEAFF
v_call: TRBV5-6; d_call: NA; clone_size: few; j_call: TRBJ1-1; cdr3_nt: TGTGCCAGCAGCTTGGGGGGAGTTTGGACTGAAGCTTTCTTT; cdr3_aa: CASSLGGVWTEAFF
v_call: TRBV11-2; d_call: TRBD2; clone_size: once; j_call: TRBJ2-2; cdr3_nt: TGTGCCAGCAGCTTAGTCCTAGCGGACACCGGGGAGCTGTTTTTT; cdr3_aa: CASSLVLADTGELFF
v_call: TRBV5-5; d_call: NA; clone_size: NA; j_call: TRBJ1-1; cdr3_nt: TGTGCCAGCAGCTTCTTCCGGGAGAACACTGAAGCTTTCTTT; cdr3_aa: CASSFFRENTEAFF
v_call: TRBV5-1; d_call: NA; clone_size: few; j_call: TRBJ1-6; cdr3_nt: TGCGCCAGCAGCCTTTCAGGGGTTTCACCCCTCCACTTT; cdr3_aa: CASSLSGVSPLHF
v_call: TRBV25-1; d_call: NA; clone_size: NA; j_call: TRBJ1-5; cdr3_nt: TGTGCCAGCAGTGATCCCGACAGGCCGCCCCAGCATTTT; cdr3_aa: CASSDPDRPPQHF
v_call: TRBV2; d_call: NA; clone_size: NA; j_call: TRBJ1-5; cdr3_nt: TGTGCCAGCAGTGGCTACGACTGGCGTTGGCAGCCCCAGCATTTT; cdr3_aa: CASSGYDWRWQPQHF
v_call: TRBV30; d_call: NA; clone_size: few; j_call: TRBJ1-5; cdr3_nt: TGTGCCTGGCAACGGGGAGGGGACAATCAGCCCCAGCATTTT; cdr3_aa: CAWQRGGDNQPQHF
v_call: TRBV7-2; d_call: TRBD1; clone_size: NA; j_call: TRBJ1-2; cdr3_nt: TGTGCCAGCAGCTTTTTGACAGGGGGAAACGGCTACACCTTC; cdr3_aa: CASSFLTGGNGYTF
v_call: TRBV13; d_call: TRBD1; clone_size: NA; j_call: TRBJ2-2; cdr3_nt: TGTGCCAGCAGCGTAGGGCTGGGGACAGGCACCGGGGAGCTGTTTTTT; cdr3_aa: CASSVGLGTGTGELFF
v_call: TRBV7-2; d_call: NA; clone_size: few; j_call: TRBJ1-5; cdr3_nt: TGTGCCAGCAGCTTAGCTTCGAGCAATCAGCCCCAGCATTTT; cdr3_aa: CASSLASSNQPQHF